Listed below are T cell receptor beta chains from one sample, sequenced in a study of T-cell memory formation after mild COVID-19. TCRdb re-called the 5' RACE reads through MiXCR, storing one row per CDR3 protein. The table shows a few hundred thousand distinct CDR3 sequences, with 15% to 20% occurring only once. Sample: PBMCs or a T cell subset sorted from them (not recorded which). The receptors stem from a man aged 18 to 30 who had mild COVID-19 (a few samples of this study predate the infection). Cell type and time point are not known. Both conserved end residues are part of each CDR3. Each record gives: V gene, clone size, J gene, D gene, CDR3 protein, CDR3 DNA. A D gene is named only where the DNA matches it firmly. Some rows have no size entry. The others give once, few or many, or a class for an expanded clone.

>TRBV7-3|NA|TRBJ2-5|TRBD1
CASSSGQGAETQYF
TGTGCCAGCAGCTCGGGACAGGGGGCGGAGACCCAGTACTTC
>TRBV6-2/TRBV6-3|NA|TRBJ1-5|NA
CASSFLFQGKLNQPQHF
TGTGCCAGCAGTTTTTTGTTCCAGGGGAAATTGAATCAGCCCCAGCATTTT
>TRBV11-2|NA|TRBJ2-5|NA
CASSPLGPYQETQYF
TGTGCCAGCAGCCCCTTAGGGCCTTACCAAGAGACCCAGTACTTC
>TRBV12-3/TRBV12-4|NA|TRBJ2-7|NA
CASSFGRGRDSSYEQYF
TGTGCCAGCAGTTTCGGCAGGGGGAGGGATAGCTCCTACGAGCAGTACTTC
>TRBV11-2|many|TRBJ2-7|NA
CASSLSVGETYEQYF
TGTGCCAGCAGCTTATCAGTAGGGGAAACCTACGAGCAGTACTTC
>TRBV20-1|once|TRBJ1-1|NA
CSAKQGRWTEAFF
TGCAGTGCTAAGCAGGGGAGATGGACTGAAGCTTTCTTT
>TRBV9|few|TRBJ1-2|TRBD1
CASSSDRGRFLGYTF
TGTGCCAGCAGCTCGGACAGGGGGCGCTTCCTCGGCTACACCTTC
>TRBV7-6|NA|TRBJ2-2|NA
CASSQGGALELFF
TGTGCCAGCAGCCAGGGGGGGGCCTTGGAGCTGTTTTTT
>TRBV6-1|few|TRBJ2-7|TRBD1
CASSHSPGQQYEQYF
TGTGCCAGCAGCCATTCGCCGGGACAGCAATACGAGCAGTACTTC
>TRBV12-3/TRBV12-4|NA|TRBJ1-1|NA
CASSPMNTEAFF
TGTGCCAGCAGTCCCATGAACACTGAAGCTTTCTTT
>TRBV9|few|TRBJ2-4|NA
CASSAFSSIRAKNIQYF
TGTGCCAGCAGCGCCTTCTCTAGCATTCGCGCCAAAAACATTCAGTACTTC
>TRBV6-5|many|TRBJ2-1|TRBD2
CASSILAGVGNEQFF
TGTGCCAGCAGCATACTAGCGGGGGTTGGCAATGAGCAGTTCTTC
>TRBV5-8|NA|TRBJ2-2|NA
CASTKGTGELFF
TGTGCCAGCACGAAGGGGACCGGGGAGCTGTTTTTT
>TRBV7-8|many|TRBJ1-1|NA
CASSHTGEAFF
TGTGCCAGCAGCCATACAGGGGAAGCTTTCTTT
>TRBV18|NA|TRBJ1-2|NA
CASSPYVAEDYGYTF
TGTGCCAGCTCACCATACGTGGCGGAGGACTATGGCTACACCTTC
>TRBV9|NA|TRBJ2-5|TRBD2
CASSAGDSGAETQYF
TGTGCCAGCAGCGCAGGGGATAGCGGGGCAGAGACCCAGTACTTC